This TCR beta chain appears in the sequencing data of a study of T cells in Graves' hyperthyroidism and ophthalmopathy. The V and J ends lost 5 bases and 1 base respectively, with 20 bases between them. This CDR3 spans 17 amino acids. CDR1 and CDR2 (germline): MNHEY, SVGEGT. The sample holds many counts of this clonotype. Hyperthyroidism had been newly diagnosed in patients aged 18 to 65, and its duration was under 2 months. Using RNA transcripts as the source, TCR beta CDR3 regions were amplified. The HTBI primer set drove a first-round RT-PCR of the TCR CDR3. MiXCR, run by TCRdb on the multiplex PCR reads, gives a single entry per CDR3 protein. Of approximately 380,000 distinct CDR3 sequences listed, over 15% are singletons.

The receptor was derived from a woman in her late teens or twenties with Graves' hyperthyroidism. J is TRBJ2-5 and V is TRBV6-2 or TRBV6-3; no reliable D call. Sequenced: blood. CDR3: CASSPAQFRTLQETQYF. The DNA of the CDR3 is TGTGCCAGCAGTCCTGCCCAGTTCCGGACCCTCCAAGAGACCCAGTACTTC.